This TCR beta chain was recorded in a study of Graves' ophthalmopathy and Graves' hyperthyroidism. Overall study context: Stable hyperthyroidism was defined by absence of ophthalmopathy within 18 months of follow-up. Study observations and caveats: Most thyroid-expanded clonotypes exceeding 0.001 frequency were also found in blood.

Hyperthyroidism patients, aged 18 to 65, were newly diagnosed, under 2 months' duration. Certain patients were not enrolled. These were patients with other autoimmune diseases, uncontrolled infections, pregnancy or lactation. Trimming took 5 bases from V and 7 from J, leaving 15 bases between them. CDR1 MNHEY and CDR2 SMNVEV come from the germline V gene (reference sequence). The CDR3 runs 13 residues. On this clonotype itself: Its antigen is undetermined.

Researchers took RNA transcripts and amplified TCR beta CDR3 regions from them. HTBI primers primed a first-round RT-PCR, and a second-round multiplex PCR followed. MiXCR, applied by TCRdb to the multiplex PCR reads, yields one record per CDR3 protein. This table has 900,000 to 1,200,000 distinct CDR3 sequences, about 36% appearing once. This receptor was obtained from an adult man with Graves' hyperthyroidism. Sequenced material: peripheral blood or thyroid tissue (not recorded which). J is TRBJ2-7 and V is TRBV27; D is uncertain. In nucleotides, the CDR3 is TGTGCCAGCAGTCTTGGCGCGCAGCCGGAGCAGTACTTC. This encodes CASSLGAQPEQYF.